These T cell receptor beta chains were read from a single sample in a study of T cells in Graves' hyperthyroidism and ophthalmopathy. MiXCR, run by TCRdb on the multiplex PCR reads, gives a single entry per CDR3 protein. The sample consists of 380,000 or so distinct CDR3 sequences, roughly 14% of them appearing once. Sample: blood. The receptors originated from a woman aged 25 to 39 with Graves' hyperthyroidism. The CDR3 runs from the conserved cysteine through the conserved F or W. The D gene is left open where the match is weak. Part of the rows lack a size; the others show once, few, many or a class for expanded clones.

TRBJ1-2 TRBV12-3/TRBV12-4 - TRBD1 TGTGCCAGCAGTTTTAAAGGACAGGGGCCCCTTGCCTATGGCTACACCTTC CASSFKGQGPLAYGYTF
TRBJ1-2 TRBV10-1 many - TGCGCCAGCAGTGAGTCGGGTGGCTACACCTTC CASSESGGYTF
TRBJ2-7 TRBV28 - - TGTGCCACCCGGGACCGAGGGTACGAGCAGTACTTC CATRDRGYEQYF
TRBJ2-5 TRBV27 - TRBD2 TGTGCCAGCAGTTTGGTTAGCGGGAGGCCGGGAGAGACCCAGTACTTC CASSLVSGRPGETQYF
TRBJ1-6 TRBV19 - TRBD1 TGTGCCAGTAGTATCCGACAGGGGAGGGTTGATTCACCCCTCCACTTT CASSIRQGRVDSPLHF
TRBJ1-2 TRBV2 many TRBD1 TGTGCCAGCAGGGACAGGAGCGATGGCTACACCTTC CASRDRSDGYTF
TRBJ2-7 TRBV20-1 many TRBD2 TGCAGTGCTAGCGTGCGGGAGGGCTACGAGCAGTACTTC CSASVREGYEQYF
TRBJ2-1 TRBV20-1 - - TGCAGTGCTAGCTCTATTTCCTACAATGAGCAGTTCTTC CSASSISYNEQFF
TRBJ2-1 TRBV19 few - TGTGCCAGTAGTATGTCTGGGGGCTCCTACAATGAGCAGTTCTTC CASSMSGGSYNEQFF
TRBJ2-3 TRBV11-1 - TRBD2 TGTGCCAGCAGCTCAGGACTGGCGGGAGGGCTGACAGATACGCAGTATTTT CASSSGLAGGLTDTQYF
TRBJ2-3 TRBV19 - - TGTGCCAGTAGCACCCGCGTGACAGCAGATACGCAGTATTTT CASSTRVTADTQYF
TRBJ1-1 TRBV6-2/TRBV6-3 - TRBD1 TGTGCCAGCAGCGCCGAGGGGGCGCGGACTGAAGCTTTCTTT CASSAEGARTEAFF
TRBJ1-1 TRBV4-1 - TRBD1 TGCGCCAGCAGCCAATCCGTGAGGGGGCCAGAGAACACTGAAGCTTTCTTT CASSQSVRGPENTEAFF
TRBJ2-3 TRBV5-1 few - TGCGCCAGCAGCTTGGGGGGAGGATCCGGGAATACGCAGTATTTT CASSLGGGSGNTQYF
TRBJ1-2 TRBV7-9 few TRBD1 TGTGCCAGCAGCACATCCGGGACAGGGGCGTACTATGGCTACACCTTC CASSTSGTGAYYGYTF
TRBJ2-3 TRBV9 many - TGTGCCAGCAGGACCTTTGATGATGGCCGCCTCTGTAGGACTAGCACAGATACGCAGTATTTT CASRTFDDGRLCRTSTDTQYF
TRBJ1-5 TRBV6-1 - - TGTGCCAGCACCCTACAGGATCGTCAGCCCCAGCATTTT CASTLQDRQPQHF
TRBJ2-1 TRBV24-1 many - TGTGCCACCAGTGATCCCAAACTAGACCGGGGCTACAATGAGCAGTTCTTC CATSDPKLDRGYNEQFF
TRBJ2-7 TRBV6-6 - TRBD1 TGTGCCAGCAGTTACCTACCAGGGGGCTCCTACGAGCAGTACTTC CASSYLPGGSYEQYF
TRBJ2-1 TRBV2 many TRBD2 TGTGCCAGCATGCCGGGAGGGACCTACAATGAGCAGTTCTTC CASMPGGTYNEQFF
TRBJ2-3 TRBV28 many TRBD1 TGTGCCAGCAGGCAACAGGGGGCGCAAAGCACAGATACGCAGTATTTT CASRQQGAQSTDTQYF
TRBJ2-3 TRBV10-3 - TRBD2 TGTGCCATAGACGCTGGGACTAGCGAGCCAGATACGCAGTATTTT CAIDAGTSEPDTQYF
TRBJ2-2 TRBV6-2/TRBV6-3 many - TGTGCCAGCAGCAGGATCAGGAGAACGAACACCGGGGAGCTGTTTTTT CASSRIRRTNTGELFF
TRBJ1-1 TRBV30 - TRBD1 TGTGCCTGGGACCTCTACGGCCGGGACAGGGCCACTGAAGCTTTCTTT CAWDLYGRDRATEAFF